Given below is one TCR beta chain in context. The data stem from a study of blood T cell repertoires in COVID-19. Turning to the study itself: Samples came from the United States, Italy and Spain, spanning acute and convalescent COVID-19.

Produced via immunoSEQ multiplex PCR; TCRdb's table is partial and in-frame only. The data show about 140,000 clones, about 91% seen once. V dropped 0 bases and J dropped 7 bases, with 15 bases sitting between them. CDR3 length: 15 amino acids. Germline CDR1 and CDR2: MGHRA and YSYEKL. V usage is TRBV4-1 and J usage is TRBJ1-2, with a tentative D call TRBD1 (5 bases). The sample comprised peripheral blood. The clonotype originates from a human donor in a cohort sampled during active COVID-19. This CDR3 is CASSQDTRVFGGYTF. DNA for the CDR3: TGCGCCAGCAGCCAAGATACCAGGGTATTTGGTGGCTACACCTTC.